This is a list of T cell receptor beta chains from one sample in a study of cytomegalovirus exposure and HLA in healthy donors. Data came from immunoSEQ multiplex PCR; TCRdb stores just in-frame clones and leaves some out. The sample carries 100,000 to 130,000 clones, about 74% recorded once. What was sequenced was PBMCs. These receptors were collected from a woman aged 40 to 50 in good health and CMV-seropositive. Both conserved end residues are part of each CDR3. Fields, in order: clone size, J gene, V gene, D gene, CDR3 DNA, CDR3 protein. A D gene is named only where the DNA matches it firmly. A clone size is listed for some rows: how often the clone was seen (once, few, many), or a class if it is expanded.

few,TRBJ1-2,TRBV5-1,-,TGCGCCAGCAGCACGACAGAAGATACCTTC,CASSTTEDTF
-,TRBJ2-2,TRBV5-1,-,TGCGCCAGCAGCTTGGAGACAACGAACACCGGGGAGCTGTTTTTT,CASSLETTNTGELFF
-,TRBJ2-4,TRBV6-5,-,TGTGCCAGCAGTTACTCGGGCAACGACATTCAGTACTTC,CASSYSGNDIQYF
few,TRBJ2-3,TRBV2,-,TGTGCCAGCAGTGACTTTATCGCAGATACGCAGTATTTT,CASSDFIADTQYF
-,TRBJ2-5,TRBV6-4,TRBD2,TGTGCCAGCAGTGATTATCCAGCGGGGCCGGAGACCCAGTACTTC,CASSDYPAGPETQYF
-,TRBJ2-1,TRBV28,-,TGTGCCAGCAGTTTACCAGGGGAATACAATGAGCAGTTCTTC,CASSLPGEYNEQFF
-,TRBJ2-1,TRBV9,-,TGTGCCAGCAGCGTGGGGGGGGCTACCTACAATGAGCAGTTCTTC,CASSVGGATYNEQFF
-,TRBJ2-2,TRBV4-1,-,TGCGCCAGCAGCCTCCTGTTGCGGGGCCCCGGGACCGGGGAGCTGTTTTTT,CASSLLLRGPGTGELFF
-,TRBJ1-1,TRBV2,TRBD1,TGTGCCAGCATGGGACAGGGGTCGGGGTTAGCTTTCTTT,CASMGQGSGLAFF
few,TRBJ1-6,TRBV5-1,TRBD1,TGCGCCAGCAGCTTAGACAGGGTGACTGGTTCACCCCTCCACTTT,CASSLDRVTGSPLHF
-,TRBJ1-2,TRBV14,-,TGTGCCAGCAGCCAAGAACAGTTCGACTATGGCTACACCTTC,CASSQEQFDYGYTF
-,TRBJ2-1,TRBV5-1,TRBD1,TGCGCCAGCAGCTTGCGACGGGGACAGGTTGCCACGGCGGAGAATGAGCAGTTCTTC,CASSLRRGQVATAENEQFF
few,TRBJ1-3,TRBV19,-,TGTGCCAGTAGTATGTTGGCAGCTGGAAACACCATATATTTT,CASSMLAAGNTIYF
-,TRBJ2-4,TRBV5-1,TRBD2,TGCGCCAGCAGCGATGGGACTAGCGGGGCAAACATTCAGTACTTC,CASSDGTSGANIQYF
-,TRBJ1-1,TRBV5-4,TRBD1,TGTGCCAGCAGCCAGACAGGGGGCAGGACTGAAGCTTTCTTT,CASSQTGGRTEAFF
-,TRBJ1-2,TRBV2,-,TGTGCCAGCAGTGTATCGCAGGGGAGGGATGGCTACACCTTC,CASSVSQGRDGYTF
once,TRBJ1-1,TRBV18,-,TGTGCCAGCTCACCAGACGGGAATGAAGCTTTCTTT,CASSPDGNEAFF
-,TRBJ2-2,TRBV5-1,TRBD1,TGCGCCAGCAGCTCGACAGGGGTCCAGGCCGGGGAGCTGTTTTTT,CASSSTGVQAGELFF
-,TRBJ1-1,TRBV6-6,TRBD1,TGTGCCAGCAGCGTTACAGGGGAAGACACTGAAGCTTTCTTT,CASSVTGEDTEAFF
few,TRBJ1-4,TRBV7-9,-,TGTGCCAGCAGCGCAGACAGCGCAACTAATGAAAAACTGTTTTTT,CASSADSATNEKLFF
-,TRBJ2-2,TRBV6-5,-,TGTGCCAGCAGGAAGGCGGGGGCGTGGGGGGAGCTGTTTTTT,CASRKAGAWGELFF
-,TRBJ2-3,TRBV4-1,TRBD2,TGCGCCAGCAGCCAAGATCCCTTAGCGGGGCTCACAGATACGCAGTATTTT,CASSQDPLAGLTDTQYF
-,TRBJ1-5,TRBV28,TRBD1,TGTGCCAGCACTTCTTACCGGAGGGGGCACCAGCCCCAGCATTTT,CASTSYRRGHQPQHF
-,TRBJ2-7,TRBV7-2,TRBD1,TGTGCCAGCAGCTCAGGGGGCGGGTCGGTTTCCTACGAGCAGTACTTC,CASSSGGGSVSYEQYF
once,TRBJ2-7,TRBV4-3,TRBD2,TGCGCCAGCAGCCCGACTAGCGGGGACTCCTACGAGCAGTACTTC,CASSPTSGDSYEQYF
-,TRBJ1-5,TRBV6-1,-,TGTGCCACCCGAGGTTCGGGGGGGACTGGGCAGCCCCAGCATTTT,CATRGSGGTGQPQHF
once,TRBJ1-4,TRBV5-1,TRBD1,TGCGCCAGCAGCTCGACAGGGTCAACTAATGAAAAACTGTTTTTT,CASSSTGSTNEKLFF
-,TRBJ1-4,TRBV7-9,-,TGTGCCAGCAGCTTTTGGGCCCAGGGGGAAAAACTGTTTTTT,CASSFWAQGEKLFF
-,TRBJ1-6,TRBV6-4,-,TGTGCCAGCAGTGACTCTTTATTCAGTTCACCCCTCCACTTT,CASSDSLFSSPLHF
-,TRBJ1-6,TRBV15,-,TGTGCCACCAGCAGAGGGGCGAATTCACCCCTCCACTTT,CATSRGANSPLHF
-,TRBJ1-2,TRBV2,-,TGTGCCAGCAGAGATACAGGGTTTTATGGCTACACCTTC,CASRDTGFYGYTF
-,TRBJ1-6,TRBV5-6,TRBD1,TGTGCCAGCAGCTCCGGACAGGCCTATTCACCCCTCCACTTT,CASSSGQAYSPLHF
medium-sized,TRBJ1-2,TRBV19,TRBD1,TGTGCCAGCAGGGACCGGGACAGGGGAGGGTTTAGCGATGGCTACACCTTC,CASRDRDRGGFSDGYTF
-,TRBJ1-1,TRBV9,TRBD1,TGTGCCAGCAGCGAATCAGGGGGCGCGAACACTGAAGCTTTCTTT,CASSESGGANTEAFF
-,TRBJ1-1,TRBV30,-,TGTGCCTGGAGTGTTAACAGCCTGGAAGCTTTCTTT,CAWSVNSLEAFF
-,TRBJ1-4,TRBV5-8,TRBD1,TGTGCCAGCAGCTTGCCAGGGGGAAATGAAAAACTGTTTTTT,CASSLPGGNEKLFF
-,TRBJ1-1,TRBV18,-,TGTGCCAGCTCACCAGCCCAGGGGCCTGGGACTGAAGCTTTCTTT,CASSPAQGPGTEAFF
-,TRBJ2-3,TRBV27,-,TGTGCCAGCAGTACCCAAATACTAAAACCCAGCACAGATACGCAGTATTTT,CASSTQILKPSTDTQYF
-,TRBJ2-5,TRBV5-1,-,TGCGCCAGCAGCTTTAGTCTCACGAGTGAGACCCAGTACTTC,CASSFSLTSETQYF